Listed below are T cell receptor beta chains from one sample, sequenced in a study of T cell responses to AZD1222 COVID-19 vaccine. Profiling relied on immunoSEQ multiplex PCR, and the TCRdb table lists in-frame clones only, not all of them. The sample lists some 200,000 clones; 94% were seen once. Sample: peripheral blood, taken 28 days after the second dose of the MenACWY control vaccine. Receptor source: an adult who received the MenACWY meningococcal vaccine as a control. CDR3s include the opening cysteine and the closing phenylalanine or tryptophan. D genes are given only for firm matches. Clone size is stated in some rows and not others, as once, few, many or a class when expanded.

d_call: NA; clone_size: NA; j_call: TRBJ1-5; v_call: TRBV7-2; cdr3_aa: CASSLTVNQPQHF; cdr3_nt: TGTGCCAGCAGCTTAACGGTCAATCAGCCCCAGCATTTT
d_call: NA; clone_size: NA; j_call: TRBJ1-3; v_call: TRBV7-8; cdr3_aa: CASSLEIAPGNTIYF; cdr3_nt: TGTGCCAGCAGCTTAGAAATAGCTCCTGGAAACACCATATATTTT
d_call: NA; clone_size: NA; j_call: TRBJ1-4; v_call: TRBV18; cdr3_aa: CASSPLDRATNEKLFF; cdr3_nt: TGTGCCAGCTCACCCCTTGACCGTGCAACTAATGAAAAACTGTTTTTT
d_call: NA; clone_size: few; j_call: TRBJ2-7; v_call: TRBV7-9; cdr3_aa: CASSSMPHTAYEQYF; cdr3_nt: TGTGCCAGCAGCTCTATGCCCCATACAGCCTACGAGCAGTACTTC
d_call: TRBD1; clone_size: NA; j_call: TRBJ1-5; v_call: TRBV24-1; cdr3_aa: CASPPDRESNQPQHF; cdr3_nt: TGTGCCTCCCCGCCAGACAGGGAGAGCAATCAGCCCCAGCATTTT
d_call: TRBD1; clone_size: NA; j_call: TRBJ2-7; v_call: TRBV7-8; cdr3_aa: CASSLTGDSYEQYF; cdr3_nt: TGTGCCAGCAGCTTAACAGGGGATTCCTACGAGCAGTACTTC
d_call: NA; clone_size: NA; j_call: TRBJ2-5; v_call: TRBV10-3; cdr3_aa: CAISGVLQETQYF; cdr3_nt: TGTGCCATCAGTGGGGTACTCCAAGAGACCCAGTACTTC
d_call: NA; clone_size: NA; j_call: TRBJ2-5; v_call: TRBV27; cdr3_aa: CASSFLNRQETQYF; cdr3_nt: TGTGCCAGCAGTTTTCTGAACAGGCAAGAGACCCAGTACTTC
d_call: TRBD1; clone_size: NA; j_call: TRBJ1-2; v_call: TRBV24-1; cdr3_aa: CATSATDRVHGYTF; cdr3_nt: TGTGCCACCAGTGCCACCGACAGGGTCCATGGCTACACCTTC
d_call: NA; clone_size: NA; j_call: TRBJ1-4; v_call: TRBV6-5; cdr3_aa: CASSTRAAGDEKLFF; cdr3_nt: TGTGCCAGCAGTACCCGGGCCGCCGGAGATGAAAAACTGTTTTTT
d_call: NA; clone_size: NA; j_call: TRBJ2-1; v_call: TRBV6-5; cdr3_aa: CASSYSSGGRNEQFF; cdr3_nt: TGTGCCAGCAGTTACTCATCTGGGGGCCGGAATGAGCAGTTCTTC
d_call: NA; clone_size: NA; j_call: TRBJ2-7; v_call: TRBV5-4; cdr3_aa: CASSERNGYEQYF; cdr3_nt: TGTGCCAGCAGCGAAAGAAACGGGTACGAGCAGTACTTC
d_call: TRBD2; clone_size: NA; j_call: TRBJ2-7; v_call: TRBV27; cdr3_aa: CASSFPVTSGKPDPSYEQYF; cdr3_nt: TGTGCCAGCAGTTTCCCCGTGACTAGCGGGAAGCCCGACCCCTCCTACGAGCAGTACTTC
d_call: NA; clone_size: NA; j_call: TRBJ1-5; v_call: TRBV28; cdr3_aa: CASSSNWSVYF; cdr3_nt: TGTGCCAGCAGTTCGAACTGGTCCGTATATTTT
d_call: NA; clone_size: NA; j_call: TRBJ1-4; v_call: TRBV10-3; cdr3_aa: CAISGDAAEKLFF; cdr3_nt: TGTGCCATCAGTGGGGACGCCGCTGAAAAACTGTTTTTT
d_call: NA; clone_size: NA; j_call: TRBJ2-2; v_call: TRBV5-4; cdr3_aa: CASSLGLNGELFF; cdr3_nt: TGTGCCAGCAGCCTCGGGCTGAACGGGGAGCTGTTTTTT